This passage covers 14 T cell receptor beta chains from one sample sequenced in a study of shared clonotypes between healthy human individuals. Assay: immunoSEQ multiplex PCR; the TCRdb copy retains only in-frame clones and omits some. The table has about 2.4 million clones, roughly 93% seen once. Input material: naive CD4+ T cells from PBMCs. Noted subset: CD45RA+ positively selected. The source is a man aged 18 to 29 in good health. Some clones in this sample may be carry-over from other donors' samples.

This clone showed up just once. This chain uses TRBV5-1 with TRBJ2-7; no firm D call. The germline gives CDR1 SGHRS, CDR2 YFSETQ. This CDR3 contains 14 residues. Deletions cut 1 base from V and 4 bases from J, with 12 bases between. DNA of the CDR3: TGCGCCAGCAGCTTGAGTGGCCGAATTTACGAGCAGTACTTC. It is translated as CASSLSGRIYEQYF.

This clone was found once. The chain carries TRBV27 and TRBJ2-1, with 12 bases aligning to TRBD2. The CDR3 sequence is 17 residues long. Per the germline V gene, CDR1 is MNHEY and CDR2 is SMNVEV (reference sequence). Trimming cost V 6 bases and J 9 bases; bases outside gene matches: 15. The CDR3 reads CASSSRLAGETSGEQFF. As DNA, the CDR3 is TGTGCCAGCAGCTCCAGACTAGCGGGAGAAACTTCGGGTGAGCAGTTCTTC.

This chain links TRBV9 with TRBJ2-1; no clear D. CDR3 length: 16 amino acids. The ends were cut back, 0 bases at V and 0 bases at J, with 10 bases in the middle. Germline V gene sequence: CDR1 SGDLS, CDR2 YYNGEE. The CDR3 region has the DNA TGTGCCAGCAGCGTAGCGGGTCCGAACTCCTACAATGAGCAGTTCTTC. Residues: CASSVAGPNSYNEQFF.

This rearrangement joins TRBV30 to TRBJ1-2, with 7 bases lining up with TRBD1. Looked up from germline, CDR1 is GTSNPN and CDR2 is SVGIG (reference sequence). V shed 0 bases, J shed 5 bases, and the junction held 3 bases outside the gene matches. The CDR3 length is 13 residues. The CDR3 spells CAWSVGTDYGYTF. The CDR3 DNA follows: TGTGCCTGGAGTGTTGGGACAGATTATGGCTACACCTTC.

This clone appeared a single time. The CDR3, as DNA: TGTGCCAGCAGTGTTCACAGGGAGGGCACTGAAGCTTTCTTT. Amino acid sequence: CASSVHREGTEAFF. The V and J genes are TRBV6-1 and TRBJ1-1, with a weak D call TRBD1 (6 bases). The V end lost 4 bases, the J end lost 4 bases, and 13 bases lay between the germline ends. Germline-derived CDR1 and CDR2 are MNHNS and SASEGT. The CDR3 runs 14 residues.

For this clone: The junction shows a germline mismatch at one end, possibly a read error. Other nucleotide sequences in the sample specify the same CDR3. The chain recombines TRBV5-1 with TRBJ2-3; possibly TRBD2 for D (6 bases). The CDR3 is 14 amino acids. Germline V gene lookup returns CDR1 SGHRS and CDR2 YFSETQ. In nucleotides, the CDR3 is TGCGCCAGCAGTTTGGCGGGACCGGCAGATACGCAGTATTTT. Translating gives CASSLAGPADTQYF.

A word on this clone: A read error may explain this, as a much larger clone is one base away. The genes are TRBV7-6 and TRBJ1-1, with D perhaps TRBD1 (5 bases). The CDR3 spans 13 residues. Per germline, CDR1 SGHVS and CDR2 FNYEAQ. V was pared by 5 bases and J by 1 base, with 8 bases between. CDR3 nucleotides: TGTGCCAGCAGCCAGGGACCGAACACTGAAGCTTTCTTT. Its protein product is CASSQGPNTEAFF.

The CDR3 loop reads CASSAIRDRRREQYF. The CDR3 DNA sequence: TGCGCCAGCAGTGCAATCCGGGACAGGAGACGCGAGCAGTACTTC. The gene calls are TRBV10-1 and TRBJ2-7, with TRBD1 matching over 8 bases. This CDR3 has 15 amino acids. The V and J ends lost 4 bases and 6 bases, in that order; junction bases with no gene match: 11. Germline V gene lookup returns CDR1 WNHNN and CDR2 SYGVQD (reference sequence).

The count of this clone is one. V usage is TRBV28 and J usage is TRBJ1-5; D gene uncertain. The CDR3 totals 14 residues. CDR1 MDHEN and CDR2 SYDVKM come from the germline V gene. V was clipped by 8 bases and J by 0 bases, with 11 bases between them. CDR3 protein: CASWDYVSNQPQHF. The CDR3 DNA sequence: TGTGCCAGCTGGGATTATGTTAGCAATCAGCCCCAGCATTTT.

This chain joins TRBV7-9 and TRBJ2-1; D might be TRBD2 (6 bases). This CDR3 region has 16 residues. CDR1 is SEHNR, CDR2 FQNEAQ, per germline (reference sequence). The V end was cut by 2 bases, the J end by 2 bases, with 13 bases between. CDR3 DNA sequence: TGTGCCAGCAGCTTAAAGGCTCCTAGCGCCTACAATGAGCAGTTCTTC. Translation gives CASSLKAPSAYNEQFF.

This clone was observed a single time. J is TRBJ2-7 and V is TRBV5-1; 8 nucleotides line up with TRBD2. V lost 1 base, J lost 5 bases, and 11 bases stayed unmatched. CDR1 is SGHRS, CDR2 YFSETQ, per germline. This CDR3 spans 16 amino acids. The CDR3 protein is CASSLQQPGTSHEQYF. The CDR3, as DNA: TGCGCCAGCAGCTTGCAACAGCCCGGGACTAGTCACGAGCAGTACTTC.

This clone was counted between two and nine times. Within the sample, other DNA sequences also encode this same CDR3. The V gene is TRBV10-3, the J gene TRBJ1-1; TRBD1 is a possible D gene (5 bases). V gave up 2 bases and J gave up 0 bases, with 10 bases separating them. Germline loops: CDR1 ENHRY, CDR2 SYGVKD. This CDR3 is 15 amino acids long. CDR3 in DNA: TGTGCCATCAGTGAGAGGGGCAGGATGAACACTGAAGCTTTCTTT. This codes for CAISERGRMNTEAFF.

The chain recombines TRBV28 with TRBJ1-2, with 7 bases aligning to TRBD1. This CDR3 has 12 amino acids. Germline V gene lookup returns CDR1 MDHEN and CDR2 SYDVKM. The V gene end was trimmed by 5 bases and the J gene end by 7 bases; junction bases not matched to a gene: 4. CDR3 sequence (DNA): TGTGCCAGCAGTAGACAGGGACTTGGCTACACCTTC. Its translation: CASSRQGLGYTF.

Here the CDR3 reads CASSPYGTGGGGYTF. CDR3 nucleotide sequence: TGTGCCAGCAGTCCATACGGAACAGGGGGCGGCGGCTACACCTTC. The chain recombines TRBV27 with TRBJ1-2, with 9 bases fitting TRBD1. This CDR3 contains 15 residues. Germline CDR1 MNHEY, CDR2 SMNVEV (reference sequence). Losses at the gene ends were 5 bases for V and 8 bases for J; bases not matched to a gene: 12.